Below, one T cell receptor beta chain is given with its context. Per the original methods: Amplifying reference gene primers gave estimates of nucleated cell counts. Clones were sequenced by immunoSEQ multiplex PCR, and TCRdb holds only the in-frame ones, with some missing. The V and J calls and the clone size are those of that table, but D and trimming were determined from the DNA. The data hold about 360,000 clones, with around 86% observed a single time. This sample was included in a study of blood T cell repertoires in COVID-19. For the study at large: COVID-19 samples, acute and convalescent, were from the United States, Italy and Spain. PBMCs, B-cell-depleted T cells, or T cells provided the cDNA or gDNA that made up the material.

This CDR3 comprises 13 residues. Germline V CDR1 and CDR2: LNHNV, YYDKDF (reference sequence). Trimming stripped 1 base from V and 5 bases from J, with 8 bases between. The TCR originated in a human donor in a cohort sampled during active COVID-19. The V call is TRBV15, the J call TRBJ2-5; D gene uncertain. The sequencing input was peripheral blood. The CDR3 coding sequence is TGTGCCACCAGCAGAGTCCCGGTGGAGACCCAGTACTTC. Translation: CATSRVPVETQYF.